This TCR beta chain was documented in a study of a mutant IDH1 vaccine in newly diagnosed glioma. Study context: With temozolomide cycles, or 4-6 weeks after radiotherapy alone, vaccination was started. Radiotherapy, temozolomide, or both had been given previously, and both were given to most. General study points: Researchers report vaccine-induced immune responses in roughly 93% of patients.

V shed 3 bases and J shed 1 base, with 9 bases lying between them. This CDR3 comprises 14 residues. The V gene's germline CDR1 is SEHNR and CDR2 FQNEAQ (reference sequence). Time point given: week 11, during vaccination. Each dose delivered 300 ug of mutant IDH1 20-mer peptide subcutaneously with imiquimod. In every donor, the tumor was a new WHO grade 3 or 4 IDH1-mutant, ATRX-lost astrocytoma. Only a few counts were recorded for this clone. Antigen unknown. Clones were read by immunoSEQ multiplex PCR, and TCRdb kept only the in-frame ones, dropping some. The sample records about 62,000 clones, about 89% being singletons.

The receptor was isolated from a man aged 35-49 years with glioma. The sequencing used PBMCs, collected from a glioma patient whose treatment included an IDH1 peptide vaccine. J is TRBJ1-1 and V is TRBV7-9, with no clear D. In DNA form, the CDR3 reads TGTGCCAGCAGCTTGGGCAGCTGGAACACTGAAGCTTTCTTT. Its protein product is CASSLGSWNTEAFF.